The entry below describes one TCR beta chain. This CDR3 has 13 amino acids. V lost 6 bases to trimming and J lost 7 bases, with 13 bases between them. The germline V gene encodes CDR1 KGHSH and CDR2 LQKENI. Clones were read by immunoSEQ multiplex PCR, and TCRdb kept only the in-frame ones, dropping some. The data hold 140,000 to 150,000 clones, with roughly 79% observed a single time. This sample stems from a study of blood T cell repertoires in COVID-19. The material sequenced was peripheral blood. The clonotype comes from a woman in her sixties with acute or convalescent COVID-19. The chain employs TRBV18 and TRBJ1-5; D not certain. CDR3 sequence reads: CASSPGTEQPQHF. DNA for the CDR3: TGTGCCAGCTCTCCTGGAACGGAGCAGCCCCAGCATTTT.